A single sample is the source of the 10 T cell receptor beta chains below, sequenced in a study of CD4+ T cells in melanoma. Only in-frame clones appear in the TCRdb table, and some are missing; sequencing was by immunoSEQ multiplex PCR. This sample has approximately 16,000 clones; around 80% occur once, and the top ten carry about 6%. The sample was cells from a culture (not recorded whether cultured in vitro). These TCRs come from a human donor with melanoma.

A single count supports this clone. The chain links TRBV6-1 to TRBJ1-5; possibly TRBD1 for D (5 bases). The ends were cut back, 8 bases at V and 4 bases at J, with 6 bases in the middle. The CDR3 contains 11 residues. The germline V gene has CDR1 MNHNS and CDR2 SASEGT. The chain's CDR3 is CASEGNQPQHF. The CDR3 nucleotides are TGTGCCAGCGAGGGGAATCAGCCCCAGCATTTT.

The chain's CDR3 is CASSLTGAAGNTIYF. CDR3 sequence (DNA): TGTGCCAGCAGCTTGACAGGGGCCGCTGGAAACACCATATATTTT. The chain combines TRBV5-6 with TRBJ1-3; 7 nucleotides line up with TRBD1. The germline V gene encodes CDR1 SGHDT and CDR2 YYEEEE. CDR3 length equals 15 residues. V lost 1 base and J lost 2; bases outside the gene matches: 3.

This chain connects TRBV29-1 to TRBJ1-1, with a possible D match to TRBD1 (6 bases). The V and J ends lost 5 bases and 1 base respectively, with 17 bases between them. Germline assignment: CDR1 SQVTM and CDR2 ANQGSEA. This CDR3 region has 15 residues. The DNA of the CDR3 is TGCAGCGTTCTCCGAGGAGGACAGTCGAACACTGAAGCTTTCTTT. Its translation: CSVLRGGQSNTEAFF.

This clone is a singleton in its sample. The gene calls are TRBV4-1 and TRBJ1-3, with TRBD1 matching 9 bases. The germline V gene has CDR1 MGHRA and CDR2 YSYEKL. This CDR3 region has 16 residues. The ends lost 0 bases at V and 5 bases at J; junction bases unmatched: 5. For the CDR3, the DNA is TGCGCCAGCAGCCAAGACCCGACAGGGGGAAGAAACACCATATATTTT. It yields the protein CASSQDPTGGRNTIYF.

The chain combines TRBV20-1 with TRBJ2-5; D call uncertain. The germline CDR1 and CDR2 sequences are DFQATT and SNEGSKA (reference sequence). The CDR3 sequence is 11 residues long. Trimming left V 8 bases short and J 4 bases short, with 11 bases between. The DNA of the CDR3 is TGCAGTTTAGGAACGGCAGAGACCCAGTACTTC. This sequence encodes CSLGTAETQYF.

This rearrangement joins TRBV5-4 to TRBJ2-5; TRBD1 agrees at 7 bases. The V segment lost 4 bases and the J segment 2 bases; nucleotides outside the gene matches: 5. There are 14 residues in the CDR3. Germline CDR1 and CDR2: SGHNT and YYREEE (reference sequence). The CDR3 DNA follows: TGTGCCAGCAGCCCAGGACAGGCTCAAGAGACCCAGTACTTC. This encodes CASSPGQAQETQYF.

The chain combines TRBV30 with TRBJ2-3; D is possibly TRBD1 (5 bases). V lost 4 bases and J lost 4, with 15 bases in between. CDR1 is GTSNPN and CDR2 is SVGIG in the germline V gene (reference sequence). CDR3 length: 14 residues. CDR3 sequence reads: CAWKGQGSADTQYF. The CDR3 nucleotides are TGTGCCTGGAAGGGCCAGGGATCAGCAGATACGCAGTATTTT.

The sample holds one count of this clone. V gene TRBV7-2 combines with J gene TRBJ1-6, with D unclear. Trimming shortened V by 6 bases and J by 14 bases, and 23 bases separated the two germline ends. CDR1 is SGHTA and CDR2 is FQGNSA in the germline V gene. The CDR3 runs 15 residues. The CDR3 region has the DNA TGTGCCAGCAGTTATAGACACCCCGGAGAAGGGACCCTCCACTTT. Protein: CASSYRHPGEGTLHF.

This chain links TRBV6-1 with TRBJ2-3; D might be TRBD2 (7 bases). Between the trimmed V and J ends, which lost 3 bases and 4 bases, there was a span of 14 bases. Germline CDR1 reads MNHNS; CDR2 reads SASEGT. The CDR3 is made up of 15 amino acids. CDR3 DNA: TGTGCCAGCAGTGACCGGGGGGCCGAAGCAGATACGCAGTATTTT. It is translated as CASSDRGAEADTQYF.

The rearrangement uses TRBV15 and TRBJ2-7; the D gene is possibly TRBD1 (6 bases). The CDR3 spans 16 residues. Germline V gene lookup returns CDR1 LNHNV and CDR2 YYDKDF (reference sequence). V lost 4 bases and J lost 6, with 22 bases in between. DNA of the CDR3: TGTGCCACCAGCAACATACAGGGATCCCTAATACGCGAGCAGTACTTC. It specifies CATSNIQGSLIREQYF.